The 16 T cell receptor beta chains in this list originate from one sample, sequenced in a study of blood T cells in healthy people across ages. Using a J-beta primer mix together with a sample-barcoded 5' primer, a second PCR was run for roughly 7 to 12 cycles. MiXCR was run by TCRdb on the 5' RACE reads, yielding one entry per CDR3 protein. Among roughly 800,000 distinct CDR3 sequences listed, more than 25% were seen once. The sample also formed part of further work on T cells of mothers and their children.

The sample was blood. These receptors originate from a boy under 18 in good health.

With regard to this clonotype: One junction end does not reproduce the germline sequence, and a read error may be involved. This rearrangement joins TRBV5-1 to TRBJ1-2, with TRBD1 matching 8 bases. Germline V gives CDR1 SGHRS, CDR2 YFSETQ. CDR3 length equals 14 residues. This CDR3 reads CASSIPGGNYGCTF. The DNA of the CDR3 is TGCGCCAGCAGTATCCCAGGGGGCAACTATGGCTGCACCTTC.

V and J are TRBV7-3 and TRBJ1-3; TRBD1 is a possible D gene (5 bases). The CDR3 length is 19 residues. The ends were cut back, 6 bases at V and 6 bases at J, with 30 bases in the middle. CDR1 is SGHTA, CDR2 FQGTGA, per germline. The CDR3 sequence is CASSFRTRGLLLGLNTIYF. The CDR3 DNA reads TGTGCCAGCAGTTTTCGAACGAGGGGCTTGTTGCTTGGATTAAACACCATATATTTT.

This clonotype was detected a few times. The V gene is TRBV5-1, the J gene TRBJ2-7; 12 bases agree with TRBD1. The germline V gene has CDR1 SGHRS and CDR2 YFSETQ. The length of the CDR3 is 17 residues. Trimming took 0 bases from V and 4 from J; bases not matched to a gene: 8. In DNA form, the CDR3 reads TGCGCCAGCAGCTTGGACGGGGACAGGGGGCGCATGTACGAGCAGTACTTC. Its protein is CASSLDGDRGRMYEQYF. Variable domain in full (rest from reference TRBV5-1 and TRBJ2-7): KAGVTQTPRYLIKTRGQQVTLSCSPISGHRSVSWYQQTPGQGLQFLFEYFSETQRNKGNFPGRFSGRQFSNSRSEMNVSTLELGDSALYLCASSLDGDRGRMYEQYFGPGTRLTVT.

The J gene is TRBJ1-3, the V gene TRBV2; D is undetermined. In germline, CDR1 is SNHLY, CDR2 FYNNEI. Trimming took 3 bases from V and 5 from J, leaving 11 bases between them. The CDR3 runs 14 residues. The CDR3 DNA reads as TGTGCCAGCAGTGAGGGCAAATTCAGAAACACCATATATTTT. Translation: CASSEGKFRNTIYF.

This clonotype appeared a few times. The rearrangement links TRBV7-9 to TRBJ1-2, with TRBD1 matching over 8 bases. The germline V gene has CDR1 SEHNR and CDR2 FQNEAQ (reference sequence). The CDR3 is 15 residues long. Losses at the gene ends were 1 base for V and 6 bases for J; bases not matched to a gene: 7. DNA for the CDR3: TGTGCCAGCAGCTTAGAGGGCAGGGGGCGCAATGGCTACACCTTC. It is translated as CASSLEGRGRNGYTF. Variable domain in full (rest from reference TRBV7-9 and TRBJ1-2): DTGVSQNPRHKITKRGQNVTFRCDPISEHNRLYWYRQTLGQGPEFLTYFQNEAQLEKSRLLSDRFSAERPKGSFSTLEIQRTEQGDSAMYLCASSLEGRGRNGYTFGSGTRLTVV.

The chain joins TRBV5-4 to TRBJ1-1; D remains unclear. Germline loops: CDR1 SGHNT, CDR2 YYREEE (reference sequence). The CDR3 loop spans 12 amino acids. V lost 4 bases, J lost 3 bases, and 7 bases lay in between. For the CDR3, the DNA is TGTGCCAGCAGCGCGATATACACTGAAGCTTTCTTT. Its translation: CASSAIYTEAFF.

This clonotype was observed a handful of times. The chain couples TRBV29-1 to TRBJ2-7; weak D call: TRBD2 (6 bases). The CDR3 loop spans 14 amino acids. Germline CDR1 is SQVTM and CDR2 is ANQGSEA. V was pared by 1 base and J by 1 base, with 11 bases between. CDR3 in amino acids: CSVEVRRGSYEQYF. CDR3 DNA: TGCAGCGTTGAAGTCCGGAGGGGATCCTACGAGCAGTACTTC.

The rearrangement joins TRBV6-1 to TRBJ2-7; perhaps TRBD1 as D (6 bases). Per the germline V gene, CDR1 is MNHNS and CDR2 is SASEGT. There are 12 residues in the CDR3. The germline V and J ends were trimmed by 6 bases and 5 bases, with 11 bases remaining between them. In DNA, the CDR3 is TGTGCCAGCAGGGGACAAGCCGACGAGCAGTACTTC. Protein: CASRGQADEQYF.

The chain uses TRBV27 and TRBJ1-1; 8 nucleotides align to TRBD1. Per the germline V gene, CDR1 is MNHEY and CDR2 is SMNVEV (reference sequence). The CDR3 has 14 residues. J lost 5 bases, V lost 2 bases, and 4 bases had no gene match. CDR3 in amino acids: CASSLTGGGTEAFF. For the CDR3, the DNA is TGTGCCAGCAGTTTAACAGGGGGTGGAACTGAAGCTTTCTTT.

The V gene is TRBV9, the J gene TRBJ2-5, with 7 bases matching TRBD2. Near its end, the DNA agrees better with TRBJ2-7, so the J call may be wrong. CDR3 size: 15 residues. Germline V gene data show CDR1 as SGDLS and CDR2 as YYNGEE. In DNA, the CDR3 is TGTGCCAGCAGCCCTCGTGGGGGGGACCCCTACGAGCAGTACTTC. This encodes CASSPRGGDPYEQYF.

The CDR3: CASSFSQGSGQPQHF. Written as DNA, the CDR3 is TGTGCCAGCAGTTTTTCTCAGGGAAGCGGCCAGCCCCAGCATTTT. The genes are TRBV27 and TRBJ1-5, with D possibly TRBD1 on 5 matching bases. The CDR3 runs 15 residues. Germline V gene sequence: CDR1 MNHEY, CDR2 SMNVEV (reference sequence). The V end was cut by 3 bases, the J end by 7 bases, with 16 bases between.

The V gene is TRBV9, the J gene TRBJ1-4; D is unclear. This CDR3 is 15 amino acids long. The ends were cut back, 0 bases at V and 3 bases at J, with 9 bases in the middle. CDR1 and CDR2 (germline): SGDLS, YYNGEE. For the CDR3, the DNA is TGTGCCAGCAGCGTAGGAGGGCCGTCTAATGAAAAACTGTTTTTT. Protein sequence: CASSVGGPSNEKLFF.

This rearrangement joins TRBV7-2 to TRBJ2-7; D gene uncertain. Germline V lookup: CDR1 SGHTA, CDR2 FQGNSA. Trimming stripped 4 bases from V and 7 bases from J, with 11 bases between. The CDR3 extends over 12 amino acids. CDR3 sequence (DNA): TGTGCCAGCAGCTCAGGCCCGCCGGAGCAGTACTTC. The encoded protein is CASSSGPPEQYF.

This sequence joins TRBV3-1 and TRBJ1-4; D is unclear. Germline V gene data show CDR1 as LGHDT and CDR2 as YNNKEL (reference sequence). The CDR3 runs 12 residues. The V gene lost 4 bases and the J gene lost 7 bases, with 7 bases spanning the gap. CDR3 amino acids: CASSREGEKLFF. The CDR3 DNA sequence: TGTGCCAGCAGCCGGGAGGGTGAAAAACTGTTTTTT.

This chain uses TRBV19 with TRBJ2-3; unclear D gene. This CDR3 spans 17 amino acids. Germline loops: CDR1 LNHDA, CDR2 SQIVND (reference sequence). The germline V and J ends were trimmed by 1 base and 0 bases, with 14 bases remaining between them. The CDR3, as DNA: TGTGCCAGTAGTATAGGGGCAGGCGTTATGAGCACAGATACGCAGTATTTT. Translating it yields CASSIGAGVMSTDTQYF.

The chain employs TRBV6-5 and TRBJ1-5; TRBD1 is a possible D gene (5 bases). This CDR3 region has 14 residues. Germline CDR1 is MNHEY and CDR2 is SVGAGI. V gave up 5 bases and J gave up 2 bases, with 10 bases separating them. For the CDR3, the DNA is TGTGCCAGCAGTCCCCGGGACGGCAATCAGCCCCAGCATTTT. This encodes CASSPRDGNQPQHF.